This T cell receptor (beta chain) was found in a study of OX40 agonist ivuxolimab in advanced cancers. Some background on the complete study: Ivuxolimab was a fully human IgG2 agonistic monoclonal antibody targeting the costimulatory receptor OX40 (CD134). Prior anti-PD-1, anti-PD-L1 or anti-CTLA-4 therapy was permitted, and checkpoint inhibitors had been received by about 36% of dose-escalation patients. Intravenous ivuxolimab was administered to patients every 2 weeks at six dose levels: 0.01, 0.1, 0.3, 1.5, 3 and 10 mg/kg. The paper describes the monotherapy dose-escalation part (N of about 52 patients) of the phase I trial of ivuxolimab. Of the 50 or so patients in dose escalation, some 20 had hepatocellular carcinoma, around 15 had melanoma, 9 had renal cell carcinoma and 9 had head and neck cancer. Peripheral TCRbeta sequencing aimed to test whether ivuxolimab altered TCR sequence diversity and caused clonal T-cell expansion. Partial responses occurred in three dose-escalation patients: two with cutaneous melanoma and one with hepatocellular carcinoma. In the dose-escalation cohort, 82.7% of patients were male, and the mean age was approximately 60 years, with a range of 23 to 79.

Genomic DNA was extracted from sorted cells for sequencing of the TCRbeta CDR3 region. The immunoSEQ Assay was used for sequencing of TCRbeta CDR3 regions. TCRdb took over this immuneACCESS table, retaining in-frame rearrangements with V and J assigned. Such tables are incomplete; in checked studies, under half of the missing clones stem from an unresolved V gene, and the remainder is unexplained. This sample comprises more than 100,000 clones, roughly nine tenths of them detected only once. Together, the top ten hold around 0.99% of the sample. Patients with autoimmune disease history or receiving systemic immunosuppression were excluded from the trial. Peripheral blood for TCR sequencing was collected from all dose cohorts at baseline, on cycle 4 day 1, and on cycle 7 day 1. Samples were obtained from an open-label, multicenter, first-in-human phase I dose-escalation trial of ivuxolimab. Adults with locally advanced or metastatic head and neck squamous cell, hepatocellular, melanoma or renal cell carcinoma were enrolled in the trial. Before TCR sequencing, CD4+ and CD8+ T cells were separately sorted from peripheral blood.

Trimmed from V: 2 bases; trimmed from J: 8 bases; junction bases lacking a gene match: 16. Sequences MNHEY (CDR1) and SMNVEV (CDR2) are obtained from the germline V gene (reference sequence). There are 17 amino acids in the CDR3, from cysteine to phenylalanine inclusive. Solely the CDR3 DNA is kept, with 51 bases framed from the first base. About this clone itself: Its specific antigen is unknown. No base qualities exist here, and no much larger clone lies one base off it.

The paper's findings and limits, for the study overall: In the 0.1-3.0 mg/kg groups, partial responders had among the lowest normalized peripheral clonal expansion, particularly in CD8+ T cells. Which antigens the clonally expanded peripheral T cells were specific for was not determined. Low levels of normalized T-cell clonal expansion were also seen in some nonresponding patients. After ivuxolimab, expanded clones were on average more numerous among CD8+ T cells than among CD4+ T cells. At doses of 0.1 to 3.0 mg/kg, clonal expansion of both CD4+ and CD8+ blood T cells was observed from baseline to week 6.

The sample in question was CD4+ or CD8+ T cells sorted from blood, obtained in a trial of the OX40 agonist ivuxolimab. Recombination joined TRBV27 with TRBJ2-3, and TRBD2 aligns with 7 junction nucleotides. The sequence was collected from an adult with an advanced solid tumor such as melanoma, head and neck, liver or kidney cancer. The DNA is TGTGCCAGCAGTTTAATGGCTAGCGGCACAGCCCGGAGTACGCAGTATTTT. Translated, it gives CASSLMASGTARSTQYF.